The T cell receptor (beta chain) under discussion was sequenced for a study of early T cells in non-severe SARS-CoV-2 infection. The CDR3 is 15 amino acids. The V gene end was trimmed by 5 bases and the J gene end by 2 bases; junction bases not matched to a gene: 6. Germline V gene sequence: CDR1 MDHEN, CDR2 SYDVKM. This clonotype occurred a few times. Its antigen is still unknown. Study-level results: VDJdb matching skewed toward anti-spike CD8 responses, missing private and CD4 specificities.

In TCRdb, the 5' RACE reads were re-called with MiXCR into one record per CDR3 protein. This sample has tens of thousands of distinct CDR3 sequences, with over 9.5% found just once. The chain couples TRBV28 to TRBJ2-3, with 8 bases that match TRBD1. This specimen was whole blood, taken at baseline. The clonotype comes from an adult who was a healthcare worker with PCR-confirmed SARS-CoV-2 infection or an uninfected control (not recorded which). This CDR3 reads CASSDRDRLTDTQYF. For the CDR3, the DNA is TGTGCCAGCAGTGACCGGGACAGGCTCACAGATACGCAGTATTTT.